Each of the 4 T cell receptor beta chains below was sequenced from the same sample in a study of OX40 agonist ivuxolimab in advanced cancers. Sequencing was performed with immunoSEQ multiplex PCR; in TCRdb, only in-frame clones are kept and a portion is missing. Here the sample spans about 79,000 clones, around 82% being singletons. The sample here was CD4+ or CD8+ T cells sorted from blood, taken in a trial of the OX40 agonist ivuxolimab. All receptors come from an adult with an advanced solid tumor such as melanoma, head and neck, liver or kidney cancer.

CDR3 coding DNA: TGTGCCAGCTCACCAGACAGGGGTTCCGAGCAGTACTTC. Its protein product is CASSPDRGSEQYF. V is TRBV18 and J is TRBJ2-7, with 8 bases identical to TRBD1. The trim removed 2 bases at V and 6 bases at J, leaving 3 bases unmatched. Germline V gene sequence: CDR1 KGHSH, CDR2 LQKENI. The CDR3 sequence is 13 residues long.

This chain links TRBV23-1 with TRBJ2-5; no firm D call. TRBV23-1 is filed as an ORF, its function uncertain. V was cut by 6 bases and J by 5 bases, with 16 bases left in between. The CDR3 extends over 14 amino acids. The CDR3 DNA reads as TGCGCCAGCAGCCAAACACGGGTCGAGGAGACCCAGTACTTC. It specifies CASSQTRVEETQYF.

The CDR3 sequence: CASSESRLAGNEQFF. In DNA form, the CDR3 reads TGCGCCAGCAGTGAGTCTAGACTAGCGGGCAATGAGCAGTTCTTC. The chain recombines TRBV10-1 with TRBJ2-1, with 10 bases aligning to TRBD2. The CDR3 is 15 residues long. Germline V gene lookup returns CDR1 WNHNN and CDR2 SYGVQD (reference sequence). With 0 bases clipped from V and 6 bases from J, the junction kept 2 bases outside the gene matches.

The gene calls are TRBV12-5 and TRBJ2-1, with D hard to call. This CDR3 spans 15 amino acids. V lost 1 base to trimming and J lost 9 bases, with 16 bases between them. Germline V gene sequence: CDR1 LGHNT, CDR2 FRNRAP. In DNA, the CDR3 is TGTGCTAGTGGTTTGGGTTCCTCACCCCCTGGTGAGCAGTTCTTC. Translation: CASGLGSSPPGEQFF.